This T cell receptor (beta chain) was recorded in a study of cytomegalovirus exposure and HLA in healthy donors. Study findings and constraints: Most TCR sequences were seen very rarely across donors, but some public TCRs occurred in many. Accurate prediction of HLA-A and HLA-B alleles (for most subjects) was reportedly achieved from TCR beta sequences. It was 150 or so TCR beta chains that were listed as cytomegalovirus-associated.

With respect to this clone: Its matching antigen is unknown.

The PCR was carried out with 60 Vbeta primers and 13 Jbeta primers. The protocol was immunoSEQ multiplex PCR, while the TCRdb copy is restricted to in-frame clones and leaves out a portion. This table holds 150,000 to 200,000 clones, approximately 80% found once. This TCR was recovered from a woman between 18 and 29 years old in good health and CMV-seronegative. The material sequenced was PBMCs.

Here the CDR3 reads CASSPGGLAVDEAFF. CDR3 coding DNA: TGTGCCAGCAGCCCCGGCGGGTTGGCGGTGGATGAAGCTTTCTTT. V is TRBV7-3 and J is TRBJ1-1, with D unclear. Trimming removed 5 bases from V and 7 bases from J, with 20 bases in between. Germline V gives CDR1 SGHTA, CDR2 FQGTGA. CDR3 length: 15 residues.